This passage covers 3 T cell receptor beta chains from one sample sequenced in a study of shared clonotypes between healthy human individuals (TCRdb year 2020). Receptor libraries were prepared by the immunoSEQ multiplex PCR assay. The immuneACCESS repertoire file appears here via TCRdb, limited to in-frame rearrangements. These files lack a portion of the clones; in checked studies, under half of the deficit traces to unresolved V genes, and the cause of the others is not known. This sample has some 2.1 million clones in its table, and approximately 92% of those were observed once. Together, the top ten hold about 1.6% of the sample. CD8 naive samples were obtained by positive selection for CCR7 among CD45RO-negative cells, yielding a CD45RA+CCR7+ population from which TemRA cells were excluded. Source material: naive CD8+ T cells from PBMCs. The sample's cell subset or site label, decoded: CD45RA+CCR7+. Every receptor here comes from a young man in good health. Some clones in this sample may be carry-over from other donors' samples.

This clone has a single count. The rearrangement joins TRBV9 to TRBJ2-2, with 12 bases fitting TRBD2. The CDR3 has 17 residues. The V gene's germline CDR1 is SGDLS and CDR2 YYNGEE. The junction had 3 bases not matched to a gene; V was cut back by 1 base and J by 2 bases. CDR3 sequence reads: CASSVSSGRANTGELFF. The CDR3 region has the DNA TGTGCCAGCAGCGTATCTAGCGGGAGGGCCAACACCGGGGAGCTGTTTTTT.

The V and J genes are TRBV27 and TRBJ1-2, with 9 bases lining up with TRBD1. Germline CDR1 is MNHEY and CDR2 is SMNVEV (reference sequence). There are 15 residues in the CDR3. Trimming at V came to 7 bases and at J to 6 bases, leaving 12 bases not matched to a gene. The CDR3 region is CASKQGAKLGDGYTF. CDR3 in DNA: TGTGCCAGCAAACAGGGGGCGAAGCTGGGGGATGGCTACACCTTC.

The chain uses TRBV30 and TRBJ2-7; D might be TRBD2 (6 bases). Germline V lookup: CDR1 GTSNPN, CDR2 SVGIG (reference sequence). V was pared by 2 bases and J by 3 bases, with 14 bases between. There are 14 residues in the CDR3. The CDR3 DNA follows: TGTGCCTGGAGTCCCGCGGCGGGACTCTACGAGCAGTACTTC. This codes for CAWSPAAGLYEQYF.